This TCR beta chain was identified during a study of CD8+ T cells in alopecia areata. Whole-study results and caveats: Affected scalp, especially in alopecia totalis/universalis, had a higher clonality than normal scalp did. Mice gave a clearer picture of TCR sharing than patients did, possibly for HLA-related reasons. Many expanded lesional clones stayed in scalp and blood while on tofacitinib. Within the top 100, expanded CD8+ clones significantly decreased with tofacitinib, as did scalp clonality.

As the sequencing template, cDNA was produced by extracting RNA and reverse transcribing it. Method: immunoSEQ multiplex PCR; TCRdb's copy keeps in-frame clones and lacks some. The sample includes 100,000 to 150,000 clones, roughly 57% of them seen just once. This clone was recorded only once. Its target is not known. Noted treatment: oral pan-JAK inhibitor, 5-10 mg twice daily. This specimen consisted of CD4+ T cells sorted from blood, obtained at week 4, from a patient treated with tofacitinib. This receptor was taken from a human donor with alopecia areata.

CDR3 sequence reads: CSVGRDRGQYEQYF. The CDR3, as DNA: TGCAGCGTTGGACGGGACAGGGGACAGTACGAGCAGTACTTC. The chain joins TRBV29-1 to TRBJ2-7; 10 bases map to TRBD1. The ends lost 4 bases at V and 4 bases at J; junction bases unmatched: 7. There are 14 residues in the CDR3. Germline V gene lookup returns CDR1 SQVTM and CDR2 ANQGSEA.